This T cell receptor beta chain comes out of a study of blood T cells in healthy people across ages. Per the germline V gene, CDR1 is DFQATT and CDR2 is SNEGSKA (reference sequence). V was pared by 5 bases and J by 15 bases, with 5 bases of the junction left unmatched. CDR3 length equals 12 residues. Combining a sample-barcoded 5' primer with a J-beta primer mix, a second PCR ran for roughly 6 to 11 cycles. A single record per CDR3 protein comes from TCRdb applying MiXCR to the 5' RACE reads. The sample lists hundreds of thousands of distinct CDR3 sequences; roughly 25% were seen once. This clonotype was found a few times. The data were also submitted as part of a second study, on T cells of mothers and their children.

The chain combines TRBV20-1 with TRBJ2-1; 15 bases are shared with TRBD2. This TCR came from a boy under 18 in good health. The sequenced sample was blood. The CDR3 loop reads CSARTSGREWFF. The DNA of the CDR3 is TGCAGTGCTCGGACTAGCGGGAGGGAGTGGTTCTTC.